The source of this T cell receptor beta chain is a study of T-cell memory formation after mild COVID-19. The CDR3 totals 15 residues. Trimming took off 4 bases at V and 4 bases at J, with 16 bases between the two ends. Germline V gene data show CDR1 as ENHRY and CDR2 as SYGVKD. TCRalpha and TCRbeta libraries used 5'RACE with constant-segment primers and UMIs. TCRdb processed the 5' RACE reads anew with MiXCR; each CDR3 protein has one entry. The sample records about 400,000 distinct CDR3 sequences, approximately 14% being singletons. The clonotype originates from a man between 18 and 29 years old who had mild COVID-19 (a few samples of this study predate the infection). Cell type and time point are not known. The sequenced sample was PBMCs or a T cell subset sorted from them (not recorded which). The chain employs TRBV10-3 and TRBJ1-1; no reliable D call. The CDR3 loop is CAISGTERLGTEAFF. In DNA form, the CDR3 reads TGTGCCATCAGTGGGACTGAAAGATTAGGCACTGAAGCTTTCTTT.